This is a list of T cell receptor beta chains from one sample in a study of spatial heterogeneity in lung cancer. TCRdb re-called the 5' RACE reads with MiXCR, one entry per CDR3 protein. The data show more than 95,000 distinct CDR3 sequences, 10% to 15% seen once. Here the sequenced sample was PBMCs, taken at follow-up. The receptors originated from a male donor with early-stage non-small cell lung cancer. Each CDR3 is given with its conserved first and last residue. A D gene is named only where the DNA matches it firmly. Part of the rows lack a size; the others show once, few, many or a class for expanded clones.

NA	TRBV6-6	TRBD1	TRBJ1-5	CASSMTGADQPQHF	TGTGCCAGCAGTATGACAGGGGCCGATCAGCCCCAGCATTTT
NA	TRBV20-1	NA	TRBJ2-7	CSASENPDVLLYF	NA
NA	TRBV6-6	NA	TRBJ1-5	CASRDQTGRALYSNQPQHF	TGTGCCAGCAGGGACCAAACAGGTCGAGCCCTTTATAGCAATCAGCCCCAGCATTTT
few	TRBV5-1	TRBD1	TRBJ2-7	CASSGTGTGNYEQYF	TGCGCCAGCAGCGGGACCGGGACAGGCAACTACGAGCAGTACTTC
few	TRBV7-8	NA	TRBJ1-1	CASSFNWNTEAFF	TGTGCCAGCAGCTTCAATTGGAACACTGAAGCTTTCTTT
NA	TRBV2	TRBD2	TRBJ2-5	CASSLLAGGPETQYF	TGTGCCAGCAGCCTTCTCGCGGGGGGGCCTGAGACCCAGTACTTC
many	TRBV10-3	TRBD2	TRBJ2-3	CAISETSGATDTQYF	TGTGCCATCAGTGAGACTAGCGGGGCAACAGATACGCAGTATTTT
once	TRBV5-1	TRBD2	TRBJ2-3	CASSLGVAGATDTQYF	TGCGCCAGCAGCTTGGGTGTAGCGGGGGCCACAGATACGCAGTATTTT
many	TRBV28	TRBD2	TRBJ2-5	CASSPGGRQETQYF	TGTGCCAGCAGTCCGGGGGGGAGACAAGAGACCCAGTACTTC
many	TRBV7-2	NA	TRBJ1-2	CASSRTAANYGYTF	TGTGCCAGCAGCCGGACAGCAGCTAACTATGGCTACACCTTC
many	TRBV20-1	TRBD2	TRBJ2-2	CSARQLAGLWTGELFF	TGCAGTGCCCGACAACTAGCGGGGCTGTGGACCGGGGAGCTGTTTTTT
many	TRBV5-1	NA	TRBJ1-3	CASSLGQAPSGNTIYF	TGCGCCAGCAGCTTAGGCCAGGCTCCCTCTGGAAACACCATATATTTT
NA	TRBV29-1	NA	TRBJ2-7	CSVEDSPRGNEQYF	TGCAGCGTTGAAGATAGTCCGCGGGGTAACGAGCAGTACTTC
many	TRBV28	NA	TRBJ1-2	CASRHPGTVNYGYTF	TGTGCCAGCAGGCACCCCGGGACGGTAAACTATGGCTACACCTTC
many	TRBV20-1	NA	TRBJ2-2	CSARVDVDTGELFF	TGCAGTGCTAGAGTGGACGTTGACACCGGGGAGCTGTTTTTT
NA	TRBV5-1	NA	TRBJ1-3	CASSQIQGFSGNTIYF	TGCGCCAGCAGCCAGATACAGGGATTTTCTGGAAACACCATATATTTT
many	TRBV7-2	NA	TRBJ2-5	CASSQTKSLAQYF	TGTGCCAGCAGCCAAACGAAGAGTTTGGCCCAGTACTTC
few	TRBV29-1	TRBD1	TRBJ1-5	CSVVLGTANQPQHF	TGCAGCGTTGTCTTGGGGACAGCAAATCAGCCCCAGCATTTT
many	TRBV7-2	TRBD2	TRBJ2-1	CASSLVGTSDNEQFF	TGTGCCAGCAGCTTAGTAGGGACTAGCGATAATGAGCAGTTCTTC
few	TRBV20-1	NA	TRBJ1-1	CSARRRLGNTEAFF	TGCAGTGCTAGAAGGAGGCTTGGGAACACTGAAGCTTTCTTT